This T cell receptor (beta chain) comes out of a study of blood T cell repertoires in COVID-19 (dated by TCRdb to 2020 to 2022). At the level of the whole study: Collaborator samples came from the United States, Italy and Spain and covered acute and convalescent phases of COVID-19. The repertoires were released in a freely available public database meant as a resource for research on the immune response to SARS-CoV-2. Subjects who had been exposed to COVID-19, were actively infected with it, or had recovered from it provided the deeply sampled blood TCRbeta repertoires that made up the dataset. Where available, HLA class I and class II types were taken from metadata supplied by the sample provider and were not determined by assay-based typing. The material from the prospective study consisted of cDNA or gDNA derived from T cells, B-cell-depleted T cells, or PBMCs. The sample metadata nearly always contained a de-identified subject ID, COVID-19 status, age in years and sex. Samples were obtained from the ongoing ImmuneRACE study (first 160 participants) and from 950 to 1,500 subjects provided by 6 global collaborators.

Collaborating institutions collected whole blood in K2EDTA tubes following their own protocols. Collaborator samples were shipped for TCRbeta analysis as frozen whole blood, isolated PBMCs, or DNA extracted from either sample type. What the work shows at the level of the full study, not this receptor alone: How much clinical and demographic metadata was included differed by source and by participant, and the metadata was provided uncurated.

TCRbeta CDR3 regions were amplified from genomic DNA by means of the immunoSEQ Assay, a bias-controlled multiplex PCR. The study's processing was this. The number of nucleated cells in each sample was estimated from the amplification of reference gene primers within the assay. To quantify the absolute abundance of each unique TCRbeta CDR3 rearrangement, sequence reads were collapsed and filtered. For each sample, productive Simpson clonality was calculated by taking the square root of Simpson's diversity index across productive rearrangements. TCRdb obtained this table from immuneACCESS and retained in-frame rearrangements with V and J assigned. These tables miss some clones; where compared with another copy, unresolved V genes account for less than half of the shortfall, and the remainder is unexplained. D and trimming come from the DNA, and the V and J calls and clone size come from that table. This sample is represented by tens of thousands of clones; 79% of them were singletons. About 3.3% of the sample is held by the ten biggest clonotypes.

Details on this clone: What this receptor recognizes is not known. Base qualities are missing; no much larger clone stands one base away.

Taken from cysteine to phenylalanine, the CDR3 has 14 residues. Only the CDR3 DNA is retained, 42 bases long and in frame from the first base. V is shortened by 2 bases, J by 4 bases, and the region joining them spans 11 bases. CDR1 and CDR2 are drawn from the germline V gene: LGHNA, YNFKEQ. The rearrangement joined TRBV4-2 to TRBJ1-2, and the D gene may be TRBD1, 6 bases matching. Sample: peripheral blood. This receptor was taken from a man aged 55 to 70 with acute or convalescent COVID-19. The encoded CDR3 is CASSQTTGSYGYTF. The nucleotide sequence is given as TGTGCCAGCAGCCAAACTACAGGGAGCTATGGCTACACCTTC.